This T cell receptor (beta chain) was captured in a study of PD-L1 blockade in urothelial cancer. Germline loops: CDR1 SGHTA, CDR2 FQGNSA. Trimming at V came to 5 bases and at J to 8 bases, leaving 7 bases not matched to a gene. The CDR3 contains 13 residues. Sequencing used immunoSEQ multiplex PCR; TCRdb keeps in-frame clones, though not all of them. The table lists some 51,000 clones, 75% to 90% of them singletons. The source was PBMCs, collected around atezolizumab (anti-PD-L1) treatment. This sequence originates from a man aged 55 to 69 with urothelial cancer. The rearrangement joins TRBV7-2 to TRBJ2-5; 8 nucleotides line up with TRBD2. CDR3 protein: CASSPGLALTQYF. The CDR3 DNA sequence: TGTGCCAGCAGCCCAGGACTAGCCCTAACCCAGTACTTC.